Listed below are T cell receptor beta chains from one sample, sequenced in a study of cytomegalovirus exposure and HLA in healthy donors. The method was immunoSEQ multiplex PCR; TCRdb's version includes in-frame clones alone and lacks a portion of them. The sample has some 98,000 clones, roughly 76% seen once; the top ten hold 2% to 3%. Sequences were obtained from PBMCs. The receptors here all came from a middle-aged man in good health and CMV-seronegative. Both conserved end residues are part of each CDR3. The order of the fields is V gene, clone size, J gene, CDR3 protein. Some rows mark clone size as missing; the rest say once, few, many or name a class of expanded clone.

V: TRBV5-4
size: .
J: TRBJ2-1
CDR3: CASSFAGTSGTSYNEQFF

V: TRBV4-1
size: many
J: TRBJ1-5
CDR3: CASSPLPGGGNQPQHF

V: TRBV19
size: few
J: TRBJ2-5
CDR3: CASSIVRGETQYF

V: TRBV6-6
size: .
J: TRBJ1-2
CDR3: CATQGDYGYTF

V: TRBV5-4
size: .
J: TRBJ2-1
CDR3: CASSSGSGRAYNEQFF

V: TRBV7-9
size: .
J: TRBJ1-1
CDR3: CASSLMSMNTEAFF

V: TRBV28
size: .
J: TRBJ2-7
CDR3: CASISTGTYEQYF

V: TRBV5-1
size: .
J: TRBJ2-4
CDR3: CASSTGDRLENIQYF

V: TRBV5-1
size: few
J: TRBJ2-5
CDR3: CASSTGTSGGGETQYF

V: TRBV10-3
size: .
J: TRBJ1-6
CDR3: CAISSKGQDNSPLHF

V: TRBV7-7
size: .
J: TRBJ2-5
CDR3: CASSPGGAGLETQYF

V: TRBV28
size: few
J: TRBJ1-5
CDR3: CASRRGQISNQPQHF

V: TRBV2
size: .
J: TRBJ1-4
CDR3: CASRWRPNEKLFF

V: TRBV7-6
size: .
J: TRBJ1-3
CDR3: CASSLLLAGSGNTIYF

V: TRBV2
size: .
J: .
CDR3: CASSVLEGHEQYF

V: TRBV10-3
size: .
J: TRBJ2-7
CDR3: CALKGGLAGPRSSYEQYF

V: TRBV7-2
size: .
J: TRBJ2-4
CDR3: CASSSSGGAFYIQYF

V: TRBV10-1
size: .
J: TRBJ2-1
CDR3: CASSESQGREQFF

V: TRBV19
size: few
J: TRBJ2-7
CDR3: CAAMMGGQGSGYEQYF

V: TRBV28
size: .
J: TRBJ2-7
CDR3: CASSPGHSLEQYF

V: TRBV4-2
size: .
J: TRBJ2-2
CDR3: CASTRGTNTGELFF

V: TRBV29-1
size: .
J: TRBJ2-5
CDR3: CSGKTGQETQYF

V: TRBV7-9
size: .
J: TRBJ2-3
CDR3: CASIGVQRSTDTQYF

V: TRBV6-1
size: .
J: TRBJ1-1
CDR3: CASSETRGRTEAFF

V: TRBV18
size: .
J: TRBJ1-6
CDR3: CASSPTGTGDSPLHF

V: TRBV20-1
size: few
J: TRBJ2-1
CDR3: CSAIPATEQFF

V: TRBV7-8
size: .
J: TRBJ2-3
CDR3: CALSGGPTDMQYF

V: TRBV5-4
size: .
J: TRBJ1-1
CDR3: CASSSVTDRVGTEAFF

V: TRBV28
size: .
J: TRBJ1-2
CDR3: CASSRGGEGGGGYTF

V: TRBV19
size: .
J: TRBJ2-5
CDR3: CASSITGGFETQYF

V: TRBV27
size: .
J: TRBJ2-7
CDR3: CASSSDIPPYEQYF

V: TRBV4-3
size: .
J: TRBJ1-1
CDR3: CASSQDSGTAREAFF

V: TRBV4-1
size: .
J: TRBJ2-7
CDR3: CASSQTGGNEQYF

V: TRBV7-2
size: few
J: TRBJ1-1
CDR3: CASSTGTDYMNTEAFF

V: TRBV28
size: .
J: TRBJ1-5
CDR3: CASIRNSLRQPQHF

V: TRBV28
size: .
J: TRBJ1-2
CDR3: CASSSGQGAIGYTF

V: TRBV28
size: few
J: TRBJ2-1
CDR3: CASSLQGSHPSYNEQFF

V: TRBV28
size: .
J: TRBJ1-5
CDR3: CASSSGGEGNQPQHF

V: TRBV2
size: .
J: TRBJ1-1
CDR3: CASNNPGGKHTEAFF

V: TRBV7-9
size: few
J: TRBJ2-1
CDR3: CASSPGGAEQFF

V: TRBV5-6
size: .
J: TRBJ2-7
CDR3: CASSLRRRFGMDEQYF

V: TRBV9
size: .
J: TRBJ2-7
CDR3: CASSGQGWEQYF

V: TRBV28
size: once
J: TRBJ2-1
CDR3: CASSPQGKGTYNEQFF

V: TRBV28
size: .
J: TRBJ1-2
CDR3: CAIKNRGGYGYTF

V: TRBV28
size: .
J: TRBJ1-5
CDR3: CASSSTGAGNQPQHF

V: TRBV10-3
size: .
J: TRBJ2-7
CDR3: CAISEHVGGGIAYEQYF

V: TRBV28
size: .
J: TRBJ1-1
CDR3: CASSFFGGGTEAFF

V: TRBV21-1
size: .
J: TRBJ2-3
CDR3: CASRTLAGGPDTQYF

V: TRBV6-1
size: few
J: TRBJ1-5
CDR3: CASSVGVEGNQPQHF

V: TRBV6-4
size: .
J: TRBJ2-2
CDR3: CASSERPGGNTGELFF

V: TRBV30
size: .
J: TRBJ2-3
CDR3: CAWKGQGLYTQYF

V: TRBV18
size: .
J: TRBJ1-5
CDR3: CASSSLGGQGGQPQHF

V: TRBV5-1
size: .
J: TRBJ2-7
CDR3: CASSLGFGTGNYEQYF

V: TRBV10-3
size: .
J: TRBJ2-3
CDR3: CAIGRADTQYF

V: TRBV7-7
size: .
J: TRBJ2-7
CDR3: CASSLAPGPSYEQYF

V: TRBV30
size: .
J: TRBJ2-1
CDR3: CAWTKPQLISGNEQFF

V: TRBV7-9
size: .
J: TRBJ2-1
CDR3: CASSFRTSGGPYNEQFF

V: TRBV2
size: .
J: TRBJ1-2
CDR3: CASSQGNYGYTF

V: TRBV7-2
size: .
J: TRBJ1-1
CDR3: CASSLGGRGTEAFF

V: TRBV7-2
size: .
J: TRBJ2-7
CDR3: CASSPSSGILEQYF